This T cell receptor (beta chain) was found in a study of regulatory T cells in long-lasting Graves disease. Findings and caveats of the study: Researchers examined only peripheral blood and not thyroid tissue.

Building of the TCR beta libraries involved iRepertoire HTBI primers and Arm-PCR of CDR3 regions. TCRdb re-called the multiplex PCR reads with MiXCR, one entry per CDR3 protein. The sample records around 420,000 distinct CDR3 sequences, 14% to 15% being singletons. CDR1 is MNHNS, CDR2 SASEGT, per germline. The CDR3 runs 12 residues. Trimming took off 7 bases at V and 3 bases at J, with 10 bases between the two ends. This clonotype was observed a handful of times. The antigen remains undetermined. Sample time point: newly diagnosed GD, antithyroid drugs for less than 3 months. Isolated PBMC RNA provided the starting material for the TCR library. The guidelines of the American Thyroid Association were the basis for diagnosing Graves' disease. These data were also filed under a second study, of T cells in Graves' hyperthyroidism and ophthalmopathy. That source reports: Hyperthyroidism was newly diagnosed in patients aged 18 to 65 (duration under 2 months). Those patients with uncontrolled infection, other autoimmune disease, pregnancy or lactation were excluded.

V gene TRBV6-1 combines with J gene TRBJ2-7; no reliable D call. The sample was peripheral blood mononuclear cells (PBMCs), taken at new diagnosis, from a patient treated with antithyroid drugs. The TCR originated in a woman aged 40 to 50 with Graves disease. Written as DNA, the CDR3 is TGTGCCAGCATCTCCCTCGGCTACGAGCAGTACTTC. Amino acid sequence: CASISLGYEQYF.